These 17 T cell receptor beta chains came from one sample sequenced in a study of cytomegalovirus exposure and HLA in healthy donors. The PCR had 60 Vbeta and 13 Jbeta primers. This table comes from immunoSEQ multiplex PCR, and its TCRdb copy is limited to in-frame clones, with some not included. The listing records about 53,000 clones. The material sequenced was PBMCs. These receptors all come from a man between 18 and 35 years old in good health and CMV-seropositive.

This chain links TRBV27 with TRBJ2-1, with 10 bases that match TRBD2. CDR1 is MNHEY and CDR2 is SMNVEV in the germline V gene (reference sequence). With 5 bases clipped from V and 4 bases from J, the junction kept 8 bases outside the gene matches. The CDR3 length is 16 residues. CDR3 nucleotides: TGTGCCAGCAGTGACATTGGACTAGCGGTATACAATGAGCAGTTCTTC. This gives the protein CASSDIGLAVYNEQFF.

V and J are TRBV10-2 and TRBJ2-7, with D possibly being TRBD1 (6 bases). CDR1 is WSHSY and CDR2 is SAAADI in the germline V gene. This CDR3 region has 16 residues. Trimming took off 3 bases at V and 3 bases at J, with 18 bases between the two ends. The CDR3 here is CASSDSILDSRYEQYF. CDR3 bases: TGCGCCAGCAGTGACTCTATCCTGGACAGCCGCTACGAGCAGTACTTC.

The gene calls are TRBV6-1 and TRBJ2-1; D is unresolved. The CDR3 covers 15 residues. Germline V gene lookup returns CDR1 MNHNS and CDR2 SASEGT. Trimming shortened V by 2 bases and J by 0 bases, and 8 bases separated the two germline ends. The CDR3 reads CASSELPSSYNEQFF. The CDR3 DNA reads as TGTGCCAGCAGTGAACTTCCGAGCTCCTACAATGAGCAGTTCTTC.

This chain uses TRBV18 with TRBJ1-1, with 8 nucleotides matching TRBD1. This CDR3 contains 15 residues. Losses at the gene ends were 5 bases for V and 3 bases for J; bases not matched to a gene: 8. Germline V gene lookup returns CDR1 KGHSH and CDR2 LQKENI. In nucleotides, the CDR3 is TGTGCCAGCTCATCATCCGGGACAGGTGACACTGAAGCTTTCTTT. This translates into CASSSSGTGDTEAFF.

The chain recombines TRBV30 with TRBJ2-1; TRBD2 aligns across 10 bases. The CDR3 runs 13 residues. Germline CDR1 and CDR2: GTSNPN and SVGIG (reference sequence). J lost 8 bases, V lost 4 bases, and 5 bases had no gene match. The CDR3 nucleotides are TGTGCCTGGACCGGGACTAGCGTGGATGAGCAGTTCTTC. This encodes CAWTGTSVDEQFF.

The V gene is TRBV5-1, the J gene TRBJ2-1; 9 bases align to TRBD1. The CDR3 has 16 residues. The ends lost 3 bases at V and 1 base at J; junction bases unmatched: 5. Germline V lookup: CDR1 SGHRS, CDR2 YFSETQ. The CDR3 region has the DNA TGCGCCAGCAGCTGGGGACAGGGAAGGTCCTACAATGAGCAGTTCTTC. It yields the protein CASSWGQGRSYNEQFF.

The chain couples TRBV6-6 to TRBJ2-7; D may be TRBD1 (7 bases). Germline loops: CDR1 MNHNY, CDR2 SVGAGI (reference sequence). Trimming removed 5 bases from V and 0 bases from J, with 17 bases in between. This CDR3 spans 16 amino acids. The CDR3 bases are TGTGCCAGCAGTGGCCATGGAGGGGGCGCCTCCTACGAGCAGTACTTC. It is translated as CASSGHGGGASYEQYF.

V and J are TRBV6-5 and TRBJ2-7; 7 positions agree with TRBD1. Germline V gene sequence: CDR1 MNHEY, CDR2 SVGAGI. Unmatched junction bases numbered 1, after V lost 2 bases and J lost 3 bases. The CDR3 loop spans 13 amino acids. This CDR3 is CASSYRGRYEQYF. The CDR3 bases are TGTGCCAGCAGTTACAGGGGGCGCTACGAGCAGTACTTC.

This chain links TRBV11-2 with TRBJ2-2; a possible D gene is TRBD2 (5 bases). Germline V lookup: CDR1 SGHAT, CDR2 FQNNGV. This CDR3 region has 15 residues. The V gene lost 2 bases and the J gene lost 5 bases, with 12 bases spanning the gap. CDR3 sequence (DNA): TGTGCCAGCAGCTTAAAGGGTGGAGGAACCGGGGAGCTGTTTTTT. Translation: CASSLKGGGTGELFF.

CDR3 residues: CASSSGPGGATGELFF. Written as DNA, the CDR3 is TGTGCCAGCAGCTCCGGCCCGGGTGGAGCCACCGGGGAGCTGTTTTTT. The chain combines TRBV7-7 with TRBJ2-2, with D hard to call. In germline, CDR1 is SSHAT, CDR2 FNYEAQ (reference sequence). The V end was cut by 4 bases, the J end by 4 bases, with 16 bases between. This CDR3 region has 16 residues.

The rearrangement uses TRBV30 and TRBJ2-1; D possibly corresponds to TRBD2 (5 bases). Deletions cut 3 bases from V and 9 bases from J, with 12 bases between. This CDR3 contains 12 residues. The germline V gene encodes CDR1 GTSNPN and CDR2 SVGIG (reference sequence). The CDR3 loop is CAWRGDRSEQFF. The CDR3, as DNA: TGTGCCTGGAGGGGAGATCGAAGTGAGCAGTTCTTC.

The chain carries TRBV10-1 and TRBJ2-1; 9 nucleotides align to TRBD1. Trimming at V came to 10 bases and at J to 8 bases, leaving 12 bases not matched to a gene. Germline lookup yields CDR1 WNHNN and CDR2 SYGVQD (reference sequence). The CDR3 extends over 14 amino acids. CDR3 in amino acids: CATRSGQGIDEQFF. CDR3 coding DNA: TGCGCCACCCGGTCCGGACAGGGGATCGATGAGCAGTTCTTC.

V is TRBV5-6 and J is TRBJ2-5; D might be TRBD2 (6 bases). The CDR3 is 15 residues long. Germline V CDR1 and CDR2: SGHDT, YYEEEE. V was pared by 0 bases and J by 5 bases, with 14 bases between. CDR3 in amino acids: CASSLVEGFGETQYF. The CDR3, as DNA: TGTGCCAGCAGCTTGGTGGAGGGTTTCGGGGAGACCCAGTACTTC.

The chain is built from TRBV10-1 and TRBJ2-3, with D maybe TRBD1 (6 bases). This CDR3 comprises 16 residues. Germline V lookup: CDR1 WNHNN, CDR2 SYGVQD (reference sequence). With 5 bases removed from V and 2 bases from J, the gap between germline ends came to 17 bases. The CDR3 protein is CASSQYRDTSTDTQYF. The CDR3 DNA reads TGCGCCAGCAGTCAGTACCGGGACACGTCCACAGATACGCAGTATTTT.

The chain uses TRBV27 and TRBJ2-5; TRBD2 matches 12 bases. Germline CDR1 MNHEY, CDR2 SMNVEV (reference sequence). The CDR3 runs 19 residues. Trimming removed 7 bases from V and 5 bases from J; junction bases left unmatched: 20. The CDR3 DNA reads TGTGCCAGCACTCTCATTAGCCTAGCGGGAGGGCCGGGGGAGGAGACCCAGTACTTC. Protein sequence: CASTLISLAGGPGEETQYF.

In DNA form, the CDR3 reads TGTGCCAGCAGATCGACAGGGGAGAACACTGAAGCTTTCTTT. It specifies CASRSTGENTEAFF. The chain uses TRBV7-9 and TRBJ1-1, with 8 bases matching TRBD1. From germline, CDR1 is SEHNR and CDR2 FQNEAQ (reference sequence). With 6 bases clipped from V and 1 base from J, the junction kept 4 bases outside the gene matches. The CDR3 length is 14 residues.

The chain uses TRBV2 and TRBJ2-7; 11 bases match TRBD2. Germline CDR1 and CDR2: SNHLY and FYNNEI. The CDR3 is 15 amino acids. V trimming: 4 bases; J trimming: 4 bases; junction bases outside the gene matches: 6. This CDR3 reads CASSAGLAGPYEQYF. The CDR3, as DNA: TGTGCCAGCAGTGCCGGACTAGCGGGCCCTTACGAGCAGTACTTC. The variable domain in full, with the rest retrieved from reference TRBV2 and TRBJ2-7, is EPEVTQTPSHQVTQMGQEVILRCVPISNHLYFYWYRQILGQKVEFLVSFYNNEISEKSEIFDDQFSVERPDGSNFTLKIRSTKLEDSAMYFCASSAGLAGPYEQYFGPGTRLTVT.